The clone carrying this T cell receptor beta chain was seen a handful of times. Its antigen remains unknown. The CDR3 end is not reached by the read, which stops 3 residues before it; the germline J gene fills it in. This record comes from a study of T cell clonality in common variable immunodeficiency. Study-wide results and caveats: Common variable immunodeficiency TCR beta sequences reportedly had fewer deletions and N-nucleotide insertions. Authors noted CVID clonality's cause needs subpopulation repertoire sequencing. Shared TCRbeta clones were fewer between CVID subjects than controls.

The CDR3 contains 14 residues. Per the germline V gene, CDR1 is SGHTA and CDR2 is FQGNSA. Trimming removed 1 base at V and 6 bases at J, with 10 bases between. Profiling relied on immunoSEQ multiplex PCR, and the TCRdb table lists in-frame clones only, not all of them. The repertoire has about 35,000 clones, none seen only once; the ten largest take about 30%. The origin of this receptor is a human donor with common variable immunodeficiency. Sequences were obtained from peripheral blood mononuclear cells. V and J are TRBV7-2 and TRBJ2-1, with no clear D. The CDR3 protein is CASSLVRLPNEQFF. The sequenced CDR3 bases are TGTGCCAGCAGCTTAGTCCGACTTCCCAATGAG.